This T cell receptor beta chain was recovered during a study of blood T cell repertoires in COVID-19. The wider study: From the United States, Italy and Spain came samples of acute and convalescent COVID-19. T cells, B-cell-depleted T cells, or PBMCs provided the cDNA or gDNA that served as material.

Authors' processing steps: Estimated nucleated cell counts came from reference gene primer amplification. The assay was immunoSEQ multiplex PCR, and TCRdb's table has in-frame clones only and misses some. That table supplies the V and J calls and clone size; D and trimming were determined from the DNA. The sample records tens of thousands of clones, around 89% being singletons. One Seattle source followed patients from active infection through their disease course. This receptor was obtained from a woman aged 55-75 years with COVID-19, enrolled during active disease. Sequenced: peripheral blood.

The CDR3 is CASSFLGEQPQHF. DNA of the CDR3: TGTGCCAGCAGTTTTCTAGGAGAACAGCCCCAGCATTTT. V is TRBV28 and J is TRBJ1-5; D is unresolved. The ends were cut back, 3 bases at V and 7 bases at J, with 10 bases in the middle. The CDR3 is 13 amino acids. CDR1 and CDR2 from the germline V gene are MDHEN and SYDVKM.